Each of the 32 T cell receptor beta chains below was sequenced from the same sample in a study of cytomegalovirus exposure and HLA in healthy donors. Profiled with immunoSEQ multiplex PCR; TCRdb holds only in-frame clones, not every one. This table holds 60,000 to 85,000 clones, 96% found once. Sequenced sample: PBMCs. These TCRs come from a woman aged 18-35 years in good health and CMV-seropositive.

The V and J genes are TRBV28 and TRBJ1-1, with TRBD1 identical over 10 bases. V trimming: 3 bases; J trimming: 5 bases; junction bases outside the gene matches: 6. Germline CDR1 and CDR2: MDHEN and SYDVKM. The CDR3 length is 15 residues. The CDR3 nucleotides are TGTGCCAGCAGTTTTAAGGGACAGGGGTGGACTGAAGCTTTCTTT. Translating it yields CASSFKGQGWTEAFF.

The CDR3 loop reads CASSFSGTYYNEQFF. In DNA, the CDR3 is TGTGCCAGTAGCTTTAGCGGCACCTACTACAATGAGCAGTTCTTC. This chain uses TRBV19 with TRBJ2-1, with D perhaps TRBD2 (6 bases). Per the germline V gene, CDR1 is LNHDA and CDR2 is SQIVND (reference sequence). This CDR3 has 15 amino acids. Trimming took 6 bases from V and 3 from J, leaving 15 bases between them.

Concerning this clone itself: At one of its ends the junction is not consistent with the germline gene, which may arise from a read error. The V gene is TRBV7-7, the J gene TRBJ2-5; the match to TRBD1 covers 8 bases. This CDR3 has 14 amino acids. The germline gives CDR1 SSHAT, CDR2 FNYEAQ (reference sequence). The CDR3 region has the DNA TGTGCTAGCAGCACCGACAGGGGCCAAGAGACCCAGTACTTC. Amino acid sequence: CASSTDRGQETQYF.

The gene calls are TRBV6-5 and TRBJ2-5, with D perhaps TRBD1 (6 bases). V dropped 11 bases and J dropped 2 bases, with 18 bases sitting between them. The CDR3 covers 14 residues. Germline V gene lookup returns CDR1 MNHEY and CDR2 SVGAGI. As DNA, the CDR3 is TGTGCCCTCCCGGACAGCCAGAATCAAGAGACCCAGTACTTC. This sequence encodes CALPDSQNQETQYF.

The CDR3 DNA sequence: TGTGCCAGCTCAGTCCACAGGGGGGAGACCCAGTACTTC. It translates to CASSVHRGETQYF. The gene calls are TRBV18 and TRBJ2-5, with TRBD1 matching 8 bases. The length of the CDR3 is 13 residues. The germline V gene encodes CDR1 KGHSH and CDR2 LQKENI. With 5 bases clipped from V and 5 bases from J, the junction kept 4 bases outside the gene matches.

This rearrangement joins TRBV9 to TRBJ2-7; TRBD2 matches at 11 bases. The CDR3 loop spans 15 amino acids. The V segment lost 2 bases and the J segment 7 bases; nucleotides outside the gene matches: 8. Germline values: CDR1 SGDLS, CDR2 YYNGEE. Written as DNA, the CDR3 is TGTGCCAGCAGCGTTGGACTAGCGGGCTCGTGGGAGCAGTACTTC. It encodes CASSVGLAGSWEQYF.

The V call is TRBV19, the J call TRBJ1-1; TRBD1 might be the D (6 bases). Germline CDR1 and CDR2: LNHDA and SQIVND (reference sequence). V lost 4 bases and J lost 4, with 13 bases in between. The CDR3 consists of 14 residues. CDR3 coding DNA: TGTGCCAGTAGTAGGCAGGGGATAGGCACTGAAGCTTTCTTT. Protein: CASSRQGIGTEAFF. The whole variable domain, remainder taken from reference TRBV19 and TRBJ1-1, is DGGITQSPKYLFRKEGQNVTLSCEQNLNHDAMYWYRQDPGQGLRLIYYSQIVNDFQKGDIAEGYSVSREKKESFPLTVTSAQKNPTAFYLCASSRQGIGTEAFFGQGTRLTVV.

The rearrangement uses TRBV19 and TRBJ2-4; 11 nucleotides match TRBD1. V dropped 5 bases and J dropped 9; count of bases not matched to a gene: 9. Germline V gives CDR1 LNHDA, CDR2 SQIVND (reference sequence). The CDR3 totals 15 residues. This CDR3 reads CASSPEGTGGIIQYF. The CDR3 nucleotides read TGTGCCAGTAGTCCGGAAGGGACAGGGGGAATCATTCAGTACTTC.

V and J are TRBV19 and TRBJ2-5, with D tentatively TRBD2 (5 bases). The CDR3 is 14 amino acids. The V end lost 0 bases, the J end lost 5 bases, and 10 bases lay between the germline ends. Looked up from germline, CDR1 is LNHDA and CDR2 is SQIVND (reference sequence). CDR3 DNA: TGTGCCAGTAGTATAGATGGGAGTAAGGAGACCCAGTACTTC. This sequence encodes CASSIDGSKETQYF.

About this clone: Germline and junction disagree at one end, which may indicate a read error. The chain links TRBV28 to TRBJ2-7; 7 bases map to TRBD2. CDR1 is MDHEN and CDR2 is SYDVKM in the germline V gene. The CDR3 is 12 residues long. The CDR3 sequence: CASSTTLGAGDF. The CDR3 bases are TGTGCCAGCAGTACTACCCTAGGGGCGGGGGACTTC. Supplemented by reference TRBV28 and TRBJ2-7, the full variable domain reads DVKVTQSSRYLVKRTGEKVFLECVQDMDHENMFWYRQDPGLGLRLIYFSYDVKMKEKGDIPEGYSVSREKKERFSLILESASTNQTSMYLCASSTTLGAGDFGPGTRLTVT.

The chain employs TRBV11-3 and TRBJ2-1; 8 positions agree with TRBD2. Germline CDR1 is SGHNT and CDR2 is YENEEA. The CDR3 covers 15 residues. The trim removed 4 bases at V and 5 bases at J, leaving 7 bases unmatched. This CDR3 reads CASSSTGLENNEQFF. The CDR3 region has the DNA TGTGCCAGCAGCTCCACGGGACTAGAGAACAATGAGCAGTTCTTC.

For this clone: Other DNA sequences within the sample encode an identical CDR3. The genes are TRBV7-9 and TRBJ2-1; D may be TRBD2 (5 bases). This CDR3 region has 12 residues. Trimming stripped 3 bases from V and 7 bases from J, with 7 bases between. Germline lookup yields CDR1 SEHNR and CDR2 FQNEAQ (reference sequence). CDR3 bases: TGTGCCAGCAGCTTGACGGGGAATGAGCAGTTCTTC. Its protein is CASSLTGNEQFF.

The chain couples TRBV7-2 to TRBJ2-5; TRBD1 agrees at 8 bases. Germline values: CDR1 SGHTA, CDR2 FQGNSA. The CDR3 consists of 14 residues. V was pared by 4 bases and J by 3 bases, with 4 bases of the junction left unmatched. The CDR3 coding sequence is TGTGCCAGCAGCTCGTGGACAGGGAAAGAGACCCAGTACTTC. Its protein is CASSSWTGKETQYF.

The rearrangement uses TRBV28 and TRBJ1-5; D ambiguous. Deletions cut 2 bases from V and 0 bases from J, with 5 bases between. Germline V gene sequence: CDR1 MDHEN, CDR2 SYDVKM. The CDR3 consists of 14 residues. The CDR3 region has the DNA TGTGCCAGCAGTTTACTAAATAGCAATCAGCCCCAGCATTTT. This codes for CASSLLNSNQPQHF.

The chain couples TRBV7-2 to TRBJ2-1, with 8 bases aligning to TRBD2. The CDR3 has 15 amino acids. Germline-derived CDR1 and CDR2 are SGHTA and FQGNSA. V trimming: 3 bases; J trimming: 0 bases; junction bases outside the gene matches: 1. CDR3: CASSFSGNSYNEQFF. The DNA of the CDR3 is TGTGCCAGCAGCTTTAGCGGGAACTCCTACAATGAGCAGTTCTTC. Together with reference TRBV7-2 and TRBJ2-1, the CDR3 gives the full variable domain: GAGVSQSPSNKVTEKGKDVELRCDPISGHTALYWYRQSLGQGLEFLIYFQGNSAPDKSGLPSDRFSAERTGGSVSTLTIQRTQQEDSAVYLCASSFSGNSYNEQFFGPGTRLTVL.

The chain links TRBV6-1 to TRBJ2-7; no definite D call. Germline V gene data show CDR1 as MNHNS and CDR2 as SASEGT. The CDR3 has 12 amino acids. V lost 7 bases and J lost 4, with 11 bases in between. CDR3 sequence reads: CASTETRYEQYF. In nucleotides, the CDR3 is TGTGCCAGCACGGAGACTCGGTACGAGCAGTACTTC.

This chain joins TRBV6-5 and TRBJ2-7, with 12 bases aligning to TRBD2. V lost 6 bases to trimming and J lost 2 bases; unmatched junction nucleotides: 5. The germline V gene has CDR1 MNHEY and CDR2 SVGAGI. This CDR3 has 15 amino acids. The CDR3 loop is CASRGWTSGTYEQYF. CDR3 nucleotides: TGTGCCAGCAGGGGGTGGACTAGCGGGACCTACGAGCAGTACTTC.

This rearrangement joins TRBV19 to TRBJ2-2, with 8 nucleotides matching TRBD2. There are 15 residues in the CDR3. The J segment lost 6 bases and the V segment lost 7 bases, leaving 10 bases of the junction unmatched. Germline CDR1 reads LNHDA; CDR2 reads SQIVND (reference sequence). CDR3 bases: TGTGCCAGTACCCTTTACAGCGGGGGACCCGGGGAGCTGTTTTTT. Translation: CASTLYSGGPGELFF.

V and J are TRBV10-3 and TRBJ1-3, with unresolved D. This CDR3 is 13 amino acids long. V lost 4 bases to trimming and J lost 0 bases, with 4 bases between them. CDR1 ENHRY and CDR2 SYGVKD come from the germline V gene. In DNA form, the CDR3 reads TGTGCCATCAGTGTCAACTCTGGAAACACCATATATTTT. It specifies CAISVNSGNTIYF.

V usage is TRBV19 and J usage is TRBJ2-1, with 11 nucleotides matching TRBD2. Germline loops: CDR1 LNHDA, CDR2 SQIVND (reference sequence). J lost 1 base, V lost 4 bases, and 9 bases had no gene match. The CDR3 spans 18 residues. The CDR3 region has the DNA TGTGCCAGTAGTACCTTGGTAGCGGGAGGGCCATCCTACAATGAGCAGTTCTTC. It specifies CASSTLVAGGPSYNEQFF.

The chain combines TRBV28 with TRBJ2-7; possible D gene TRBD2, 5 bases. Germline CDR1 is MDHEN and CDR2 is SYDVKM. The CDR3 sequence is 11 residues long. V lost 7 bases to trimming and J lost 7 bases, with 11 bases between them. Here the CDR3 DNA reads TGTGCCAGCATCCAACTAGGGGAGCAGTACTTC. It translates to CASIQLGEQYF.

The CDR3 protein is CASSQEGQGVGELFF. In DNA form, the CDR3 reads TGCGCCAGCAGCCAAGAGGGACAGGGTGTCGGGGAGCTGTTTTTT. The chain is built from TRBV4-1 and TRBJ2-2; 9 bases align to TRBD1. CDR3 length: 15 amino acids. V gave up 0 bases and J gave up 7 bases; unmatched junction bases: 3. The V gene's germline CDR1 is MGHRA and CDR2 YSYEKL.

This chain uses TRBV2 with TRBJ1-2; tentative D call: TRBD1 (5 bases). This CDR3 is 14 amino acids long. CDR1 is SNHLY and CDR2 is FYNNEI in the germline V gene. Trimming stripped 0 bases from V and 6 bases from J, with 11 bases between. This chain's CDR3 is CASSEARQLNGYTF. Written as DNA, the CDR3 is TGTGCCAGCAGTGAAGCGAGACAGCTAAATGGCTACACCTTC.

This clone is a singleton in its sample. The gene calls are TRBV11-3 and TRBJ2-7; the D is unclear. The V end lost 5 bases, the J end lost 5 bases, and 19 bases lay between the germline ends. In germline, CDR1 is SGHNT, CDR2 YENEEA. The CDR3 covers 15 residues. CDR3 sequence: CASSPTAVASHEQYF. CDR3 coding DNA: TGTGCCAGCAGCCCGACCGCGGTAGCTTCCCACGAGCAGTACTTC.

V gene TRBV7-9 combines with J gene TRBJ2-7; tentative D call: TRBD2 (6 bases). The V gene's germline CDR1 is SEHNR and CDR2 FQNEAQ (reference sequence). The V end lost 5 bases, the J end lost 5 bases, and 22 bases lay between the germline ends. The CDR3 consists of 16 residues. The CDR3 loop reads CASSRPLAPTGDEQYF. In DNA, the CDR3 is TGTGCCAGCAGCCGCCCCCTAGCGCCTACCGGGGACGAGCAGTACTTC.

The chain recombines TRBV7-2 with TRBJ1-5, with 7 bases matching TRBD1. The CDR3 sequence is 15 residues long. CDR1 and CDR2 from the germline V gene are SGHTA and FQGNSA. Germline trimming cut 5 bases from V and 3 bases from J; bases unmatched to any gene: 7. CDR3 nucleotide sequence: TGTGCCAGCAGCCGGACGGACAGGTTCAATCAGCCCCAGCATTTT. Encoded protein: CASSRTDRFNQPQHF.

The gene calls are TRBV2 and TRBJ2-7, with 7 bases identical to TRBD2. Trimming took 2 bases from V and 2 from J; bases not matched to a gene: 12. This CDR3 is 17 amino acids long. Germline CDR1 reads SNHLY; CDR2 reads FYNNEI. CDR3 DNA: TGTGCCAGCAGTGAAATGAGTTGGCTAGCGGAAACCTACGAGCAGTACTTC. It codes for CASSEMSWLAETYEQYF.

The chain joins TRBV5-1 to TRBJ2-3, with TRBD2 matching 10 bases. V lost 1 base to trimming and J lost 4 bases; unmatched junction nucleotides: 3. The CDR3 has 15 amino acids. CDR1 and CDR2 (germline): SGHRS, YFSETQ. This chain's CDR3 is CASSLPSGSPDTQYF. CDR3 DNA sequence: TGCGCCAGCAGCTTGCCTAGCGGGAGTCCAGATACGCAGTATTTT. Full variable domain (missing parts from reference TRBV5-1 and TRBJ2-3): KAGVTQTPRYLIKTRGQQVTLSCSPISGHRSVSWYQQTPGQGLQFLFEYFSETQRNKGNFPGRFSGRQFSNSRSEMNVSTLELGDSALYLCASSLPSGSPDTQYFGPGTRLTVL.

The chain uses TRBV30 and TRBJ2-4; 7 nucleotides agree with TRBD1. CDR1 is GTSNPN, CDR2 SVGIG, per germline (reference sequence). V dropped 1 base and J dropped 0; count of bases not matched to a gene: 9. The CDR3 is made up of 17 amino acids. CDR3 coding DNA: TGTGCCTGGAGTGCAACAGGGGTGGGGATAGCCAAAAACATTCAGTACTTC. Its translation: CAWSATGVGIAKNIQYF.

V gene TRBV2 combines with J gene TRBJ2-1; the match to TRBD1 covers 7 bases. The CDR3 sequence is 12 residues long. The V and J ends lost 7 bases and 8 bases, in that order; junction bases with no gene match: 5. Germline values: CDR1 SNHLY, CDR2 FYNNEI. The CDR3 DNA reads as TGTGCCAGCAATCCCGACAGGGATGAGCAGTTCTTC. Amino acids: CASNPDRDEQFF.

The CDR3 DNA reads as TGTGCCAGCAGCTTAGGGACAGGGGGCTCCTACGAGCAGTACTTC. Its protein is CASSLGTGGSYEQYF. The gene calls are TRBV11-2 and TRBJ2-7; 10 bases align to TRBD1. V shed 1 base and J 0 bases; nucleotides not matched to a gene: 0. Germline values: CDR1 SGHAT, CDR2 FQNNGV. There are 15 residues in the CDR3.

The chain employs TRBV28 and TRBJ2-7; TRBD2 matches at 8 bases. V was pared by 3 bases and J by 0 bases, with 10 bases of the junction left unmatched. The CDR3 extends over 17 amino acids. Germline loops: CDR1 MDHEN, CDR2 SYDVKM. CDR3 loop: CASSLEREFSPSYEQYF. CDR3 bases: TGTGCCAGCAGTTTGGAGCGGGAGTTCTCGCCCTCCTACGAGCAGTACTTC.